These 10 T cell receptor beta chains were all obtained from the same sample, sequenced in a study of response to subunit inactivated influenza vaccine. TCRdb recomputed calls from the RT-PCR reads with MiXCR, one row per CDR3 protein. The sample has roughly 160,000 distinct CDR3 sequences, around 11% seen once. Sample: CD8+ T cells sorted from PBMCs, taken around 2 years after vaccination. These receptor sequences come from a man aged 50-75 years who received an inactivated influenza vaccine.

This clonotype was picked up many times. This chain uses TRBV6-5 with TRBJ2-2, with D unclear. With 3 bases removed from V and 5 bases from J, the gap between germline ends came to 7 bases. The CDR3 contains 13 residues. Germline V CDR1 and CDR2: MNHEY, SVGAGI. The CDR3 DNA reads as TGTGCCAGCAGTTATGGCTGGACCGGGGAGCTGTTTTTT. It codes for CASSYGWTGELFF.

This clonotype was observed a few times. The V gene is TRBV5-5, the J gene TRBJ1-4; D unclear. The germline V gene has CDR1 SGHKS and CDR2 YYEKEE (reference sequence). V lost 0 bases, J lost 6 bases, and 21 bases lay in between. This CDR3 region has 18 residues. CDR3 region: CASSLVPNAGILHEKLFF. Written as DNA, the CDR3 is TGTGCCAGCAGCTTGGTCCCGAACGCGGGGATCTTACATGAAAAACTGTTTTTT.

The chain recombines TRBV7-9 with TRBJ2-1; D possibly corresponds to TRBD2 (6 bases). The germline CDR1 and CDR2 sequences are SEHNR and FQNEAQ (reference sequence). Trimming removed 3 bases from V and 2 bases from J, with 14 bases in between. The CDR3 runs to 16 residues. CDR3 region: CASSFTPSAPYNEQFF. CDR3 nucleotide sequence: TGTGCCAGCAGCTTCACCCCTAGCGCACCCTACAATGAGCAGTTCTTC.

The chain combines TRBV5-1 with TRBJ2-2, with D perhaps matching TRBD2 (7 bases). V lost 0 bases and J lost 2, with 14 bases in between. The V gene's germline CDR1 is SGHRS and CDR2 YFSETQ. The length of the CDR3 is 17 residues. CDR3 loop: CASSLEGRGLNTGELFF. CDR3 nucleotides: TGCGCCAGCAGCTTGGAGGGGCGGGGGCTCAACACCGGGGAGCTGTTTTTT.

This clonotype was detected only a few times. The chain carries TRBV6-5 and TRBJ2-7, with D perhaps TRBD1 (6 bases). Trimming pared 0 bases from V and 2 bases from J, leaving 8 bases between. The CDR3 has 14 residues. Germline CDR1 reads MNHEY; CDR2 reads SVGAGI. The CDR3 DNA sequence: TGTGCCAGCAGTTACTCCCGGACAGCCTACGAGCAGTACTTC. It is translated as CASSYSRTAYEQYF.

This clonotype was observed a handful of times. V is TRBV27 and J is TRBJ2-2; 10 nucleotides align to TRBD2. The CDR3 runs 16 residues. Germline loops: CDR1 MNHEY, CDR2 SMNVEV (reference sequence). V shed 3 bases and J 4 bases; nucleotides not matched to a gene: 5. CDR3 bases: TGTGCCAGCAGTTTTATAGCGGGGGGTGGCACCGGGGAGCTGTTTTTT. Amino acid sequence: CASSFIAGGGTGELFF.

V gene TRBV7-2 combines with J gene TRBJ1-5; weak D call: TRBD1 (6 bases). CDR3 length: 14 residues. Germline V lookup: CDR1 SGHTA, CDR2 FQGNSA. V was clipped by 5 bases and J by 7 bases, with 15 bases between them. The CDR3 coding sequence is TGTGCCAGCAGCGCGGGGGGCCCCTGGCAGCCCCAGCATTTT. It translates to CASSAGGPWQPQHF.

The rearrangement joins TRBV4-1 to TRBJ2-4; no definite D call. The V end was cut by 4 bases, the J end by 1 base, with 14 bases between. Germline V gene data show CDR1 as MGHRA and CDR2 as YSYEKL. CDR3 length: 16 residues. The CDR3 spells CASSPPSGWAKNIQYF. CDR3 DNA: TGCGCCAGCAGCCCACCATCCGGGTGGGCCAAAAACATTCAGTACTTC.

This clonotype was seen repeatedly, ten times or more. The gene calls are TRBV29-1 and TRBJ1-1, with no clear D. V was trimmed by 4 bases and J by 1 base, leaving 4 bases between them. The germline V gene encodes CDR1 SQVTM and CDR2 ANQGSEA. The CDR3 loop spans 11 amino acids. Here the CDR3 reads CSVVKNTEAFF. The CDR3 DNA reads as TGCAGCGTTGTGAAGAACACTGAAGCTTTCTTT.

This clonotype was detected only a few times. The J gene is TRBJ1-4, the V gene TRBV27; D remains ambiguous. Trimming stripped 3 bases from V and 6 bases from J, with 8 bases between. The germline V gene has CDR1 MNHEY and CDR2 SMNVEV (reference sequence). The CDR3 extends over 13 amino acids. In DNA form, the CDR3 reads TGTGCCAGCAGTTTGGGAGGTTATGAAAAACTGTTTTTT. Its translation: CASSLGGYEKLFF.